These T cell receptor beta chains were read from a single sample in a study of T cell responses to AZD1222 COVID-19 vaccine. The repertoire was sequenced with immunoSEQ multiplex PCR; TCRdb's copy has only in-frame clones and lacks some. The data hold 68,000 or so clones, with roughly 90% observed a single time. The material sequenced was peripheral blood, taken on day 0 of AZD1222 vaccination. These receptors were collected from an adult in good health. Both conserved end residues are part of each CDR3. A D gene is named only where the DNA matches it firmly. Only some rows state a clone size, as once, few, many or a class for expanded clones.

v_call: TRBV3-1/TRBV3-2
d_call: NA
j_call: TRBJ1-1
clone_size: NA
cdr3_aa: CASSQSGNTEAFF
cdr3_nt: TGTGCCAGCAGCCAATCCGGGAACACTGAAGCTTTCTTT

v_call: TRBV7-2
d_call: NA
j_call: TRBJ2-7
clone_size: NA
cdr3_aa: CASSTQTLYEQYF
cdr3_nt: TGTGCCAGCAGCACTCAAACCCTATACGAGCAGTACTTC

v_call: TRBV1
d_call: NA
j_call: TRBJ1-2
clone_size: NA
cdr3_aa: CTSSQTGTDRDHGYTF
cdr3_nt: TGCACCAGCAGCCAGACGGGGACGGACAGGGACCATGGCTACACCTTC

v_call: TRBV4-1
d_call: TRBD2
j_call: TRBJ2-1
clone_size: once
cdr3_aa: CASSQDLTATSGRSYNEQFF
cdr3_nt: TGCGCCAGCAGCCAGGATCTCACTGCAACTAGCGGGAGGTCCTACAATGAGCAGTTCTTC

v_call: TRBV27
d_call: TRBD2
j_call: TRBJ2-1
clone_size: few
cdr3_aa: CASTPSGTYNEQFF
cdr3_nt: TGTGCCAGCACCCCGAGCGGGACCTACAATGAGCAGTTCTTC

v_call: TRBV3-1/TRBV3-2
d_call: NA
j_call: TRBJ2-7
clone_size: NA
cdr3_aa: CASSQGVLLNYEQYF
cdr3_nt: TGTGCCAGCAGCCAAGGGGTGCTACTGAACTACGAGCAGTACTTC

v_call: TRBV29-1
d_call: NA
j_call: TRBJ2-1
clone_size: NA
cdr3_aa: CSVEGDSSSYNEQFF
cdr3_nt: TGCAGCGTTGAAGGGGACTCAAGCTCCTACAATGAGCAGTTCTTC

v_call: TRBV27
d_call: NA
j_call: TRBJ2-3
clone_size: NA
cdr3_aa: CASTRSSTDTQYF
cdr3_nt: TGTGCCAGCACCCGATCTAGCACAGATACGCAGTATTTT

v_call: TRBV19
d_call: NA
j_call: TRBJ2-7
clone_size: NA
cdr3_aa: CASSTYQNVRYEQYF
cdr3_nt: TGTGCCAGTAGTACTTATCAAAACGTTCGCTACGAGCAGTACTTC

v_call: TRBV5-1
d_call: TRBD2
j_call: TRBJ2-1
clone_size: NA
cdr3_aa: CASSVSREPQGNEQFF
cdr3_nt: TGCGCCAGCAGCGTGTCGCGGGAGCCCCAGGGCAATGAGCAGTTCTTC

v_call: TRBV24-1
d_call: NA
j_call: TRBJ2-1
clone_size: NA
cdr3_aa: CATSDFGGGRGYDEQFF
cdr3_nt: TGTGCCACCAGTGATTTCGGGGGAGGCAGGGGTTACGATGAGCAGTTCTTC

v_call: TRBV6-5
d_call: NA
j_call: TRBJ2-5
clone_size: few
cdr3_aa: CASNPWEPQETQYF
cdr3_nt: TGTGCCAGCAACCCTTGGGAACCCCAAGAGACCCAGTACTTC

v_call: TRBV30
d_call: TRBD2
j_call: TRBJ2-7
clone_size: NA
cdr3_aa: CAWSVIAGRYEQYF
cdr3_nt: TGTGCCTGGAGTGTAATAGCGGGACGGTACGAGCAGTACTTC

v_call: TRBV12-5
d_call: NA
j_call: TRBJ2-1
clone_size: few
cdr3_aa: CASGWGFRSEDEQFF
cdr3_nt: TGTGCTAGTGGTTGGGGGTTCCGGAGTGAGGATGAGCAGTTCTTC

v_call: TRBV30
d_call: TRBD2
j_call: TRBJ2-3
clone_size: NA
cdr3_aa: CAWSIAGLSDTQYF
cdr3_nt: TGTGCCTGGTCCATAGCGGGTCTCTCAGATACGCAGTATTTT

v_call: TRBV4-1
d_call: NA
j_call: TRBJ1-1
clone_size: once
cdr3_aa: CASSQRGDGGNTEAFF
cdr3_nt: TGCGCCAGCAGCCAGCGGGGGGATGGAGGTAACACTGAAGCTTTCTTT

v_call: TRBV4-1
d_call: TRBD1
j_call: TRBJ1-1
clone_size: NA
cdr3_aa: CASSQDRTDRGRGTEAFF
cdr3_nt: TGCGCCAGCAGCCAGGACCGAACTGACAGGGGGCGAGGGACTGAAGCTTTCTTT

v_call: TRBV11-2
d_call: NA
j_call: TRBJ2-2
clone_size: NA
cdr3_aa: CASSFGGDGTGELFF
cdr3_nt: TGTGCCAGCAGCTTTGGGGGAGACGGCACCGGGGAGCTGTTTTTT

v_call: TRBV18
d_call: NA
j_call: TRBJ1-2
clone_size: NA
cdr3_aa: CASSPYRDSYGYTF
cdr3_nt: TGTGCCAGCTCACCCTACAGGGATTCCTATGGCTACACCTTC

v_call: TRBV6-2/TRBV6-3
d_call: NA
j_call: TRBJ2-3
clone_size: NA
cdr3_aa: CASSYHPSDTQYF
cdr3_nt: TGTGCCAGCAGTTACCACCCATCAGATACGCAGTATTTT

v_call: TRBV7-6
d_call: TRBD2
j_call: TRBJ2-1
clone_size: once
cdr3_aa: CASRGGLAGLNEQFF
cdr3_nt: TGTGCCAGCAGGGGGGGACTAGCGGGACTCAATGAGCAGTTCTTC

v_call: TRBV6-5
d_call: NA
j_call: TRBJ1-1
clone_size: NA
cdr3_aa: CASSWQGNTEAFF
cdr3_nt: TGTGCCAGCAGTTGGCAGGGGAACACTGAAGCTTTCTTT

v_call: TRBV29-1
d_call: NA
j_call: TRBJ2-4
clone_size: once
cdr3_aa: CSVGGALFPNIQYF
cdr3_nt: TGCAGCGTTGGGGGAGCTCTCTTTCCAAACATTCAGTACTTC

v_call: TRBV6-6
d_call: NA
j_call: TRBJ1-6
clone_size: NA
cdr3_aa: CASSYSGQQLNSPLHF
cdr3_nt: TGTGCCAGCAGTTACTCCGGACAGCAACTCAATTCACCCCTCCACTTT

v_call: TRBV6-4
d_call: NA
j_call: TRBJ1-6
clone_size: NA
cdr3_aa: CASGDGLSALHF
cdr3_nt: TGTGCCAGCGGGGACGGACTCTCGGCCCTCCACTTT

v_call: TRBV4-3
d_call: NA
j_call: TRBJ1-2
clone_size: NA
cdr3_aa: CASSQDGGFAYYGYTF
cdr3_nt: TGCGCCAGCAGCCAAGATGGCGGGTTCGCGTATTATGGCTACACCTTC

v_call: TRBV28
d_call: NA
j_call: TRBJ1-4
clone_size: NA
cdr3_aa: CASSPGQNEKLFF
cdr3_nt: TGTGCCAGCAGTCCTGGACAGAATGAAAAACTGTTTTTT

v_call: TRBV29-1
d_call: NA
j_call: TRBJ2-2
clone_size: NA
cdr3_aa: CSVQGQGVTGELFF
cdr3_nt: TGCAGCGTTCAGGGGCAGGGAGTCACCGGGGAGCTGTTTTTT

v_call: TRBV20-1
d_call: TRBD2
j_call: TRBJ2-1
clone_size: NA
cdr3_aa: CSASDGTSGYNEQFF
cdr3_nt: TGCAGTGCTAGTGACGGGACTAGCGGGTACAATGAGCAGTTCTTC

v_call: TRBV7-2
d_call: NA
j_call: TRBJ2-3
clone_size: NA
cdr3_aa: CASSLVGKSTDTQYF
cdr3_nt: TGTGCCAGCAGCTTAGTCGGGAAAAGCACAGATACGCAGTATTTT

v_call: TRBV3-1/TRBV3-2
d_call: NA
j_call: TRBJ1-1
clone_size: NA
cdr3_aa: CASSQVEGGVNTEAFF
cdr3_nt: TGTGCCAGCAGCCAAGTCGAGGGGGGAGTGAACACTGAAGCTTTCTTT

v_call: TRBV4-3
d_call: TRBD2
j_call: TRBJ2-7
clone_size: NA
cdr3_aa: CASSQDGDSGGSYEQYF
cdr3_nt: TGCGCCAGCAGCCAAGATGGAGATAGCGGGGGTTCCTACGAGCAGTACTTC

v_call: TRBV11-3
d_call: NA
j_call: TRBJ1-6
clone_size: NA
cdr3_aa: CASSLTTNSPLHF
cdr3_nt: TGTGCCAGCAGCTTAACCACAAATTCACCCCTCCACTTT

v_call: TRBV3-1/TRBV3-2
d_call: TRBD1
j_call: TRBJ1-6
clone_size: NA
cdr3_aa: CASALGQGNSPLHF
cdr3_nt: TGTGCCAGCGCGCTAGGACAGGGGAATTCACCCCTCCACTTT

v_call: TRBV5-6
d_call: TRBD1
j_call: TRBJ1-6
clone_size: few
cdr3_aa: CASSPGTGNSPLHF
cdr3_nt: TGTGCCAGCAGCCCAGGGACAGGGAATTCACCCCTCCACTTT

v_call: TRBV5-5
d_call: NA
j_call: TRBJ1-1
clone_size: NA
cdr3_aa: CASKFGGLDTEAFF
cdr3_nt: TGTGCCAGCAAGTTCGGGGGTTTGGACACTGAAGCTTTCTTT

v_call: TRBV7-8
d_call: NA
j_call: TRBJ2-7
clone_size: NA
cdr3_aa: CASSLHQSEKYF
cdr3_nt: TGTGCCAGCAGCCTACACCAGTCCGAGAAGTACTTC

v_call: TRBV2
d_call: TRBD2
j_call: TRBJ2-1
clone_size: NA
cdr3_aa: CATLAGGLDSYNEQFF
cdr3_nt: TGTGCCACCCTAGCGGGAGGGTTAGACTCCTACAATGAGCAGTTCTTC

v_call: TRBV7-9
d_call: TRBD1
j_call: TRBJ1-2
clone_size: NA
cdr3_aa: CASSLTGAGGYTF
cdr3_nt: TGTGCCAGCAGCTTAACAGGGGCGGGTGGCTACACCTTC

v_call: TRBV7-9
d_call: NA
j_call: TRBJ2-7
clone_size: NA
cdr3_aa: CASSYEGVKRYEQYF
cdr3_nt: TGTGCCAGCAGCTATGAGGGGGTTAAGCGGTACGAGCAGTACTTC

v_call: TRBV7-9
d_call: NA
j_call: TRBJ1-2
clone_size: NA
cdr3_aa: CASSSTTSNYGYTF
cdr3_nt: TGTGCCAGCAGCTCCACGACTTCTAACTATGGCTACACCTTC

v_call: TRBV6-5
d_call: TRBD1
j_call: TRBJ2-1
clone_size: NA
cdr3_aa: CASSYSRTGSYNEQFF
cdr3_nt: TGTGCCAGCAGTTACAGCCGGACAGGATCCTACAATGAGCAGTTCTTC

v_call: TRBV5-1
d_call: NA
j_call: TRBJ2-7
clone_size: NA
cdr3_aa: CASSLDLPISFTSYEQYF
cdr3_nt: TGCGCCAGCAGCTTGGATTTACCGATATCCTTCACCTCCTACGAGCAGTACTTC

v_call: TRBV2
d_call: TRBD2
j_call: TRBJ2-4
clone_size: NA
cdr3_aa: CASSERRLAGGPGDSKNIQYF
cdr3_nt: TGTGCCAGCAGTGAAAGGAGACTAGCGGGAGGGCCGGGGGATTCCAAAAACATTCAGTACTTC

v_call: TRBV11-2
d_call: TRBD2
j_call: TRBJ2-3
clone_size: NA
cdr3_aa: CASSSSGLGTDTQYF
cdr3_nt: TGTGCCAGCAGCTCTAGCGGGCTCGGTACAGATACGCAGTATTTT

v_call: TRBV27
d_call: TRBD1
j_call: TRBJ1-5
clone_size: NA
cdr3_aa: CASSSGQGLYSNQPQHF
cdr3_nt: TGTGCCAGCAGTTCGGGACAGGGACTTTATAGCAATCAGCCCCAGCATTTT

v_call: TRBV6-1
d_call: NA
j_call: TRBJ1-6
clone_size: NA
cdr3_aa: CASSDYTLIALHF
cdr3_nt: TGTGCCAGCAGTGATTACACCCTCATAGCCCTCCACTTT